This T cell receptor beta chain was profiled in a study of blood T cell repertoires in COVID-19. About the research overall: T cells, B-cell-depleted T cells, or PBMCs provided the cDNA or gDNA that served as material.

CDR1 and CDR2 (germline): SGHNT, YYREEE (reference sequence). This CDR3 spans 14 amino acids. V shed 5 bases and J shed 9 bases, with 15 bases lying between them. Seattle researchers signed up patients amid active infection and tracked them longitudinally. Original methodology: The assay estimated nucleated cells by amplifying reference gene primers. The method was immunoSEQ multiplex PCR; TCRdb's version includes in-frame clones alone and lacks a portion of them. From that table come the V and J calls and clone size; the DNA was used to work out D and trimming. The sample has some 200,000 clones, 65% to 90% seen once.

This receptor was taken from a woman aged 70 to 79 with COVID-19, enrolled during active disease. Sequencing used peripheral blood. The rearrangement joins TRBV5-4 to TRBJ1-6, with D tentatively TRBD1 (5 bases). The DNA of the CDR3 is TGTGCCAGCAGTGGGGACTTTAACAGTTCACCCCTCCACTTT. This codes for CASSGDFNSSPLHF.